The 12 T cell receptor beta chains listed next were all sequenced from one sample in a study of shared clonotypes between healthy human individuals. Libraries were prepared by immunoSEQ multiplex PCR; TCRdb keeps only in-frame clonotypes and omits some of them. The sample lists approximately 2.5 million clones, 93% occurring once. The sequencing input was naive CD4+ T cells from PBMCs. Stated subset: CD45RA+ positively selected. These receptors were taken from a man between 18 and 35 years old in good health. Some clones in this sample may be carry-over from other donors' samples.

This clone was counted between two and nine times. This sequence joins TRBV2 and TRBJ2-7; a possible D gene is TRBD1 (6 bases). This CDR3 comprises 14 residues. Trimming shortened V by 5 bases and J by 0 bases, and 11 bases separated the two germline ends. From germline, CDR1 is SNHLY and CDR2 FYNNEI. The CDR3 coding sequence is TGTGCCAGCAGTCGGGACACATACTCCTACGAGCAGTACTTC. This codes for CASSRDTYSYEQYF.

The chain uses TRBV28 and TRBJ1-2; D may be TRBD1 (5 bases). The V gene lost 2 bases and the J gene lost 1 base, with 11 bases spanning the gap. CDR1 is MDHEN, CDR2 SYDVKM, per germline. The CDR3 consists of 15 residues. For the CDR3, the DNA is TGTGCCAGCAGTTTAGCTCCAGGGAGTAACTATGGCTACACCTTC. It specifies CASSLAPGSNYGYTF.

The chain combines TRBV21-1 with TRBJ1-5. TRBV21-1 is a pseudogene locus. The CDR3 is 15 amino acids. CDR3 nucleotides: TGTGCCAGCAGCAAAGGCTCGGGGGCTAATCAGCCCCAGCATTTT. Translating gives CASSKGSGANQPQHF.

Turning to this clone: The same CDR3 is also encoded by other DNA sequences in this sample. The gene calls are TRBV28 and TRBJ1-1; D uncertain. There are 13 residues in the CDR3. Germline V gives CDR1 MDHEN, CDR2 SYDVKM. The ends were cut back, 2 bases at V and 1 base at J, with 5 bases in the middle. The CDR3 coding sequence is TGTGCCAGCAGTTTACCACGGAACACTGAAGCTTTCTTT. Translated: CASSLPRNTEAFF.

The chain joins TRBV15 to TRBJ2-7; D is ambiguous. This CDR3 has 14 amino acids. V was trimmed by 0 bases and J by 1 base, leaving 7 bases between them. The germline CDR1 and CDR2 sequences are LNHNV and YYDKDF (reference sequence). The CDR3 nucleotides are TGTGCCACCAGCAGAGAAGGCCTTTCCTACGAGCAGTACTTC. This sequence encodes CATSREGLSYEQYF.

Only one count was recorded for this clone. The V gene is TRBV9, the J gene TRBJ1-5, with 8 bases matching TRBD1. Germline lookup yields CDR1 SGDLS and CDR2 YYNGEE. V was pared by 8 bases and J by 0 bases, with 34 bases of the junction left unmatched. This CDR3 is 24 amino acids long. The CDR3 spells CARTLQGGPDITCPMEYSNQPQHF. The CDR3 DNA follows: TGTGCCAGAACTTTACAGGGGGGGCCCGACATCACATGTCCCATGGAGTATAGCAATCAGCCCCAGCATTTT.

The genes are TRBV6-1 and TRBJ2-6, with TRBD1 as a possible D gene (6 bases). Germline V lookup: CDR1 MNHNS, CDR2 SASEGT. The CDR3 is 18 amino acids. V lost 4 bases and J lost 1, with 17 bases in between. This CDR3 is CASSVQGFVGSGANVLTF. The CDR3 DNA follows: TGTGCCAGCAGTGTCCAGGGGTTCGTAGGATCTGGGGCCAACGTCCTGACTTTC.

The CDR3 DNA sequence: TGTGCCAGTAGTCTCACTAGCGGGAGTGTTGATACGCAGTATTTT. It is translated as CASSLTSGSVDTQYF. The chain couples TRBV19 to TRBJ2-3, with TRBD2 matching over 11 bases. CDR1 and CDR2 (germline): LNHDA, SQIVND (reference sequence). V shed 5 bases and J 6 bases; nucleotides not matched to a gene: 7. This CDR3 spans 15 amino acids.

The chain uses TRBV9 and TRBJ1-5, with D possibly matching TRBD1 (5 bases). Trimming removed 1 base at V and 7 bases at J, with 12 bases between. CDR1 and CDR2 (germline): SGDLS, YYNGEE. The CDR3 has 14 residues. This chain's CDR3 is CASSVFGGNQPQHF. As DNA, the CDR3 is TGTGCCAGCAGCGTATTCGGGGGAAACCAGCCCCAGCATTTT.

The CDR3 region has the DNA TGTGCCAGCAGAGAATACAGGGGAGCTAATGAAAAACTGTTTTTT. It is translated as CASREYRGANEKLFF. The chain carries TRBV27 and TRBJ1-4, with 7 bases lining up with TRBD1. J was trimmed by 3 bases and V by 6 bases; bases with no gene match: 7. Per germline, CDR1 MNHEY and CDR2 SMNVEV (reference sequence). The CDR3 consists of 15 residues.

This clone has only one observation. The chain employs TRBV5-1 and TRBJ1-4, with TRBD1 as a possible D gene (6 bases). This CDR3 is built from 15 residues. Germline values: CDR1 SGHRS, CDR2 YFSETQ. V lost 2 bases and J lost 8, with 16 bases in between. The CDR3 bases are TGCGCCAGCAGCTTTTCGGGACAAAGCAGAGAAAAACTGTTTTTT. Its protein product is CASSFSGQSREKLFF. Based on the CDR3 plus reference TRBV5-1 and TRBJ1-4, the full variable domain is KAGVTQTPRYLIKTRGQQVTLSCSPISGHRSVSWYQQTPGQGLQFLFEYFSETQRNKGNFPGRFSGRQFSNSRSEMNVSTLELGDSALYLCASSFSGQSREKLFFGSGTQLSVL.

The rearrangement joins TRBV29-1 to TRBJ2-5; weak D call: TRBD1 (6 bases). The CDR3 contains 13 residues. V was cut by 3 bases and J by 5 bases, with 13 bases left in between. The germline gives CDR1 SQVTM, CDR2 ANQGSEA. The CDR3 region has the DNA TGCAGCGTTGAGGACAGTACAATGGAGACCCAGTACTTC. Protein product: CSVEDSTMETQYF.